This T cell receptor beta chain comes out of a study of blood T cell repertoires in COVID-19. Across the whole study: PBMCs, B-cell-depleted T cells, or T cells were the source of the cDNA or gDNA that made up the material.

In this sample, this clone turned up a few times. Profiled with immunoSEQ multiplex PCR; TCRdb holds only in-frame clones, not every one. In the table there are 300,000 to 350,000 clones, roughly 87% of which are singletons. V lost 1 base and J 6 bases, leaving 17 bases between the germline ends. This CDR3 is built from 15 residues. The germline gives CDR1 SGDLS, CDR2 YYNGEE. The sequenced material came from peripheral blood. This TCR was recovered from a man younger than 35 with active or convalescent COVID-19. The genes are TRBV9 and TRBJ2-7; D perhaps matches TRBD2 (6 bases). The CDR3 here is CASSVRSAGTGEQYF. CDR3 nucleotides: TGTGCCAGCAGCGTAAGGTCGGCGGGGACGGGCGAGCAGTACTTC.